The T cell receptor beta chain described here comes from a study of CD8 T cells in ankylosing spondylitis. Overall study results and limits: It appeared that ankylosing spondylitis blood was characterized by a TCR beta motif of several highly homologous variants.

The CDR3 is made up of 15 amino acids. Trimming took off 2 bases at V and 6 bases at J, with 15 bases between the two ends. Germline-derived CDR1 and CDR2 are MNHEY and SVGEGT. TCRdb processed the 5' RACE reads anew with MiXCR; each CDR3 protein has one entry. The sample contains 200,000 to 250,000 distinct CDR3 sequences, 7% to 8% of which appear only once. This clonotype was counted many times. Its antigen is not identified. The V call is TRBV6-2 or TRBV6-3, the J call TRBJ2-3; D is possibly TRBD2 (5 bases). Sequencing was performed on blood, either unsorted or a sorted T cell fraction (not recorded which). The receptor was derived from a male donor with ankylosing spondylitis. The CDR3: CASSYREGEVDTQYF. CDR3 nucleotides: TGTGCCAGCAGTTACCGAGAGGGCGAGGTGGATACGCAGTATTTT.